A single sample gave rise to the 22 T cell receptor beta chains below, sequenced in a study of T cells in Graves' hyperthyroidism and ophthalmopathy. Regions amplified from RNA transcripts were the TCR beta CDR3 regions. The HTBI primer set was used in a first-round RT-PCR of the TCR CDR3. From the multiplex PCR reads, TCRdb called clonotypes with MiXCR, one entry per CDR3 protein. This table has more than 500,000 distinct CDR3 sequences, approximately 14% appearing once. The sample was blood. All receptors come from a woman aged 40 to 50 with Graves' hyperthyroidism.

This clonotype has ten or more counts. The V gene is TRBV27, the J gene TRBJ1-3; maybe TRBD1 (6 bases). The ends were cut back, 5 bases at V and 3 bases at J, with 17 bases in the middle. This CDR3 has 16 residues. CDR1 and CDR2 from the germline V gene are MNHEY and SMNVEV (reference sequence). This chain's CDR3 is CASSPTTTGIGNTIYF. CDR3 DNA: TGTGCCAGCAGTCCCACGACCACAGGGATTGGAAACACCATATATTTT.

This clonotype was seen a few times. One junction end disagrees with the germline gene, perhaps due to a read error. The chain links TRBV12-3 or TRBV12-4 to TRBJ2-7; the D call may be TRBD1 or TRBD2 (5 bases each). The CDR3 is 14 amino acids. The CDR3 sequence is CASGMGRNSYKQYF. The CDR3 DNA follows: TGTGCCAGCGGTATGGGACGGAACTCCTACAAGCAGTACTTC.

In this sample, this clonotype turned up many times. This chain uses TRBV7-9 with TRBJ2-7; D gene uncertain. The germline V gene has CDR1 SEHNR and CDR2 FQNEAQ (reference sequence). V gave up 3 bases and J gave up 0 bases, with 9 bases separating them. The length of the CDR3 is 14 residues. This chain's CDR3 is CASSLDTSSYEQYF. CDR3 DNA: TGTGCCAGCAGCTTGGATACCTCCTCCTACGAGCAGTACTTC.

At least ten counts were recorded for this clonotype. The chain uses TRBV7-2 and TRBJ2-1; no firm D call. The CDR3 runs 16 residues. Germline-derived CDR1 and CDR2 are SGHTA and FQGNSA. The ends were cut back, 6 bases at V and 0 bases at J, with 15 bases in the middle. The chain's CDR3 is CASRGTVGNSYNEQFF. CDR3 sequence (DNA): TGTGCCAGCAGGGGAACGGTGGGAAACTCCTACAATGAGCAGTTCTTC.

The genes are TRBV6-1 and TRBJ2-7, with TRBD2 matching 8 bases. J was trimmed by 6 bases and V by 5 bases; bases with no gene match: 9. Germline CDR1 MNHNS, CDR2 SASEGT. The CDR3 spans 14 residues. The CDR3 nucleotides are TGTGCCAGCAGTTATACCGGGAGGGCCTCCGAGCAGTACTTC. Amino acid sequence: CASSYTGRASEQYF.

This clonotype showed up just a few times. The rearrangement links TRBV10-3 to TRBJ1-1; 9 positions match TRBD1. This CDR3 has 13 residues. CDR1 is ENHRY and CDR2 is SYGVKD in the germline V gene. With 7 bases clipped from V and 3 bases from J, the junction kept 3 bases outside the gene matches. The CDR3 here is CAITRQGDTEAFF. The CDR3 bases are TGTGCCATCACCCGACAGGGGGACACTGAAGCTTTCTTT.

The table lists this clonotype with many counts. V usage is TRBV18 and J usage is TRBJ1-1; TRBD1 matches 9 bases. The V gene end was trimmed by 3 bases and the J gene end by 4 bases; junction bases not matched to a gene: 3. CDR3 length: 14 amino acids. CDR1 KGHSH and CDR2 LQKENI come from the germline V gene. CDR3: CASSPGQGVTEAFF. CDR3 coding DNA: TGTGCCAGCTCACCGGGACAGGGAGTCACTGAAGCTTTCTTT.

V gene TRBV10-3 combines with J gene TRBJ2-7; D gene ambiguous. CDR3 length equals 13 residues. Germline V gene sequence: CDR1 ENHRY, CDR2 SYGVKD. Trimming pared 4 bases from V and 2 bases from J, leaving 9 bases between. The CDR3 DNA is TGTGCCATCAGTGGCGCCACCACCTACGAGCAGTACTTC. It encodes CAISGATTYEQYF.

At least ten counts were recorded for this clonotype. V gene TRBV7-2 combines with J gene TRBJ2-3; the D is unclear. The CDR3 runs 16 residues. Per germline, CDR1 SGHTA and CDR2 FQGNSA. V was clipped by 1 base and J by 3 bases, with 14 bases between them. CDR3 in amino acids: CASSLGFGAVTDTQYF. The CDR3 bases are TGTGCCAGCAGCTTAGGGTTTGGAGCCGTAACAGATACGCAGTATTTT.

The rearrangement links TRBV4-2 to TRBJ2-3, with 8 positions matching TRBD2. The V gene end was trimmed by 0 bases and the J gene end by 6 bases; junction bases not matched to a gene: 8. The germline gives CDR1 LGHNA, CDR2 YNFKEQ. There are 16 residues in the CDR3. CDR3 DNA: TGTGCCAGCAGCCAAGATCAGCGGGAGTTAGGGGATACGCAGTATTTT. Residues: CASSQDQRELGDTQYF.

Ten or more counts support this clonotype. The J gene is TRBJ1-6, the V gene TRBV19; D unclear. Trimming cost V 5 bases and J 0 bases, with 5 bases left between them. In germline, CDR1 is LNHDA, CDR2 SQIVND (reference sequence). This CDR3 is 14 amino acids long. The CDR3 nucleotides are TGTGCCAGTAGTCTGAGCTCCTATAATTCACCCCTCCACTTT. Its translation: CASSLSSYNSPLHF. The whole variable domain, remainder taken from reference TRBV19 and TRBJ1-6, is DGGITQSPKYLFRKEGQNVTLSCEQNLNHDAMYWYRQDPGQGLRLIYYSQIVNDFQKGDIAEGYSVSREKKESFPLTVTSAQKNPTAFYLCASSLSSYNSPLHFGNGTRLTVT.

This clonotype was seen at least ten times. The chain has TRBV6-5 and TRBJ1-1; TRBD1 agrees at 7 bases. Germline values: CDR1 MNHEY, CDR2 SVGAGI. The CDR3 is 16 amino acids. The ends lost 0 bases at V and 2 bases at J; junction bases unmatched: 6. For the CDR3, the DNA is TGTGCCAGCAGTTACTCGGGACAGCGTTTCAACACTGAAGCTTTCTTT. Translation: CASSYSGQRFNTEAFF.

This clonotype has ten or more counts. The rearrangement links TRBV27 to TRBJ2-7; D is perhaps TRBD2 (5 bases). The V and J ends lost 7 bases and 2 bases respectively, with 15 bases between them. Germline CDR1 and CDR2: MNHEY and SMNVEV (reference sequence). The CDR3 runs to 14 residues. The CDR3 sequence: CASKSLGGPYEQYF. The CDR3 bases are TGTGCCAGCAAGTCCCTCGGAGGCCCCTACGAGCAGTACTTC.

The genes are TRBV7-2 and TRBJ2-4; D tentatively fits TRBD1 or TRBD2 (7 bases each). Germline CDR1 and CDR2: SGHTA and FQGNSA. The germline V and J ends were trimmed by 1 base and 0 bases, with 19 bases remaining between them. The CDR3 has 19 residues. CDR3 bases: TGTGCCAGCAGCTTAGACGCCCCCAGGGGGGGCGCAGCCAAAAACATTCAGTACTTC. It yields the protein CASSLDAPRGGAAKNIQYF.

This clonotype was recorded at least ten times. This sequence joins TRBV28 and TRBJ2-2; 7 bases are a match to TRBD1. Per the germline V gene, CDR1 is MDHEN and CDR2 is SYDVKM. This CDR3 has 15 amino acids. V shed 3 bases and J 0 bases; nucleotides not matched to a gene: 1. The CDR3 loop reads CASSFTGANTGELFF. The CDR3 bases are TGTGCCAGCAGTTTTACAGGGGCGAACACCGGGGAGCTGTTTTTT.

There are a few counts of this clonotype. The CDR3 sequence is CASSPGPPNTEAFF. The CDR3 bases are TGCGCCAGCAGCCCGGGTCCTCCAAACACTGAAGCTTTCTTT. The chain carries TRBV4-1 and TRBJ1-1, with D hard to call. The V and J ends lost 4 bases and 2 bases respectively, with 11 bases between them. Germline-derived CDR1 and CDR2 are MGHRA and YSYEKL. CDR3 length: 14 amino acids.

This clonotype was counted between two and nine times. The chain carries TRBV18 and TRBJ2-6; 7 bases are a match to TRBD1. The CDR3 extends over 19 amino acids. Germline trimming cut 5 bases from V and 4 bases from J; bases unmatched to any gene: 17. Germline V CDR1 and CDR2: KGHSH, LQKENI. This CDR3 reads CASSSSYLSGQMGANVLTF. DNA for the CDR3: TGTGCCAGCTCATCGAGCTACTTATCGGGACAGATGGGGGCCAACGTCCTGACTTTC.

This clonotype was observed at least ten times. This rearrangement joins TRBV28 to TRBJ2-7; 11 nucleotides agree with TRBD2. Looked up from germline, CDR1 is MDHEN and CDR2 is SYDVKM. The CDR3 spans 15 residues. V dropped 6 bases and J dropped 6; count of bases not matched to a gene: 10. CDR3 residues: CASSPTSGRRREQYF. The CDR3 nucleotides read TGTGCCAGCAGCCCAACTAGCGGGAGACGACGCGAGCAGTACTTC.

This chain uses TRBV6-6 with TRBJ2-7; D is unresolved. The CDR3 is 14 residues long. V lost 0 bases to trimming and J lost 3 bases, with 9 bases between them. Looked up from germline, CDR1 is MNHNY and CDR2 is SVGAGI (reference sequence). CDR3 amino acids: CASSYSVAGYEQYF. The CDR3 DNA reads TGTGCCAGCAGTTACTCGGTCGCCGGCTACGAGCAGTACTTC.

The J gene is TRBJ2-1, the V gene TRBV19; D is perhaps TRBD1 (6 bases). The CDR3 has 15 residues. The V and J ends lost 4 bases and 0 bases respectively, with 10 bases between them. CDR1 and CDR2 from the germline V gene are LNHDA and SQIVND (reference sequence). Here the CDR3 DNA reads TGTGCCAGTAGTACCCGGACAGACTCCTACAATGAGCAGTTCTTC. This codes for CASSTRTDSYNEQFF.

This clonotype has ten or more counts. The chain carries TRBV6-2 or TRBV6-3 and TRBJ1-5, with a tentative D call TRBD1 (5 bases). V was pared by 2 bases and J by 5 bases, with 10 bases between. The CDR3 is made up of 14 amino acids. Germline V gives CDR1 MNHEY, CDR2 SVGEGT. The CDR3 sequence: CASSYGEGHQPQHF. The CDR3 bases are TGTGCCAGCAGTTACGGGGAGGGACATCAGCCCCAGCATTTT.

The rearrangement links TRBV2 to TRBJ2-3, with a tentative D call TRBD2 (6 bases). The CDR3 sequence is 15 residues long. Germline CDR1 reads SNHLY; CDR2 reads FYNNEI. Trimming stripped 4 bases from V and 1 base from J, with 12 bases between. CDR3 residues: CASSGVAVRTDTQYF. CDR3 DNA sequence: TGTGCCAGCAGTGGCGTAGCGGTACGCACAGATACGCAGTATTTT.